This record looks at one T cell receptor (beta chain) sequence and its context. Its specific antigen is unknown. Base qualities were left out, and no much larger clone turns up one base away. These data belong to a study of patients and donors after allogeneic stem cell transplantation (TCRdb year 2020). Receptor libraries were prepared by RT-PCR. Sequencing was performed on a NextSeq 550. The raw public data were reprocessed by TCRdb itself: fastp quality trimming at Q25, MiXCR clonotype calling, in-frame beta chains only. Rows with a matching CDR3 protein are joined into one entry that keeps the most common DNA and genes. The table for this sample lists about 410,000 distinct CDR3 sequences; approximately 16% of them were counted only once. The top ten clonotypes cover around 6.8% of the sample. From the cysteine up to the phenylalanine, the CDR3 has a length of 16 residues. Only the CDR3 region is kept as DNA, spanning 48 bases read in frame from base 1. Here V drops 2 bases and J drops 7 bases, and the junction holds 10 bases not matched to any gene.

The receptor comes from a human donor who was either an allogeneic HSCT recipient or a stem cell or donor lymphocyte infusion donor (not recorded which). It is not recorded whose cells these are; they may come from a transplant donor. This chain joins TRBV12-3 or TRBV12-4 to TRBJ2-2, and 7 junctional nucleotides match TRBD2. What was sequenced was blood, either unsorted or a sorted T cell fraction (not recorded which). The nucleotides read TGTGCCAGCAGTTTACGGTGGAGCGGGAAGGGCGGGGAGCTGTTTTTT. Translated, it gives CASSLRWSGKGGELFF.